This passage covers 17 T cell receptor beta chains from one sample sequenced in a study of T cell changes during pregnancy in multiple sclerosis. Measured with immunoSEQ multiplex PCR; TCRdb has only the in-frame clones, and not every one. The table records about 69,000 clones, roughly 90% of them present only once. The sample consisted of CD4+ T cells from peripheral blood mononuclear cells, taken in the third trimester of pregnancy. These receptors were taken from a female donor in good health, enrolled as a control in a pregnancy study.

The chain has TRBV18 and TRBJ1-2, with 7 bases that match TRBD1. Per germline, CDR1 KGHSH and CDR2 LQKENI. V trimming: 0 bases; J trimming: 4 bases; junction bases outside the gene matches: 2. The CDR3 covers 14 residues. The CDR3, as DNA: TGTGCCAGCTCACCACCAGGGACAGCCTATGGCTACACCTTC. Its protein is CASSPPGTAYGYTF.

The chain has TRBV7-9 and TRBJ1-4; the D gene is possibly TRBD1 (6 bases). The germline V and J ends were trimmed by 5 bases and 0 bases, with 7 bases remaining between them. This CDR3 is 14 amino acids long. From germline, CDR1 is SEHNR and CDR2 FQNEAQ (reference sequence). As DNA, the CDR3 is TGTGCCAGCAGCAAGGGGGCAACTAATGAAAAACTGTTTTTT. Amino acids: CASSKGATNEKLFF.

This chain's CDR3 is CASSYRQGGSYEQYF. Written as DNA, the CDR3 is TGTGCCAGCAGTTACCGACAGGGGGGATCCTACGAGCAGTACTTC. The V call is TRBV6-5, the J call TRBJ2-7; TRBD1 aligns across 9 bases. Germline V gives CDR1 MNHEY, CDR2 SVGAGI. The CDR3 loop spans 15 amino acids. Trimming at V came to 2 bases and at J to 1 base, leaving 3 bases not matched to a gene.

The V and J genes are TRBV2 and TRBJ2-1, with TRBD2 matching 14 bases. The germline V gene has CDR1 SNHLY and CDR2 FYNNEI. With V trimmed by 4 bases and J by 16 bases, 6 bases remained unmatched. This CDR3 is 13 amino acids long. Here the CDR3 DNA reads TGTGCCAGCAGTGGGACTAGCGGGGGGTCGCGATTCTTC. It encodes CASSGTSGGSRFF. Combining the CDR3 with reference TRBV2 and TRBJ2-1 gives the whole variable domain EPEVTQTPSHQVTQMGQEVILRCVPISNHLYFYWYRQILGQKVEFLVSFYNNEISEKSEIFDDQFSVERPDGSNFTLKIRSTKLEDSAMYFCASSGTSGGSRFFGPGTRLTVL.

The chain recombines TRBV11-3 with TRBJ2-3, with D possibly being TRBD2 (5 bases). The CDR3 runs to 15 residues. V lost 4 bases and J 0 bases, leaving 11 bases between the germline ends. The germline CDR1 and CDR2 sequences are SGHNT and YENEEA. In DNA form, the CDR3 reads TGTGCCAGCAGCTCCAGGACGGGGAGCACAGATACGCAGTATTTT. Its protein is CASSSRTGSTDTQYF.

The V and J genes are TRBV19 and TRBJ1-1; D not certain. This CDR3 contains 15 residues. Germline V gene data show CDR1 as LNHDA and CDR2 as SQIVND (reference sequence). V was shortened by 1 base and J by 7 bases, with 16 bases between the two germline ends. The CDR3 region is CASSIVRPPGGEAFF. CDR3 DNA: TGTGCCAGTAGTATAGTCAGGCCACCAGGAGGTGAAGCTTTCTTT.

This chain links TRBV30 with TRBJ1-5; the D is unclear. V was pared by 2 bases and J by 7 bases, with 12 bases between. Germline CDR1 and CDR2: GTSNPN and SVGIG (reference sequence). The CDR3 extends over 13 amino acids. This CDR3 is CAWSPGHRQPQHF. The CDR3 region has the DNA TGTGCCTGGAGTCCTGGGCATAGGCAGCCCCAGCATTTT.

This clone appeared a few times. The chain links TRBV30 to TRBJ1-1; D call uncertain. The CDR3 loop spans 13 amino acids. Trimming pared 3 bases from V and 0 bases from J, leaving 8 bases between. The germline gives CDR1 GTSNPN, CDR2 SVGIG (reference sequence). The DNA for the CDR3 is TGTGCCTGGAGCGATCACATGAACACTGAAGCTTTCTTT. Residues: CAWSDHMNTEAFF. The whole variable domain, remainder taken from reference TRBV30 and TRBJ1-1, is SQTIHQWPATLVQPVGSPLSLECTVEGTSNPNLYWYRQAAGRGLQLLFYSVGIGQISSEVPQNLSASRPQDRQFILSSKKLLLSDSGFYLCAWSDHMNTEAFFGQGTRLTVV.

The CDR3 DNA reads as TGTGCCAGCAGCTTAGGGGGACAGGGATCCTACGAGCAGTACTTC. Translated: CASSLGGQGSYEQYF. The V and J genes are TRBV7-9 and TRBJ2-7; TRBD1 matches at 9 bases. The CDR3 is made up of 15 amino acids. V lost 1 base and J lost 1; bases outside the gene matches: 2. Germline V CDR1 and CDR2: SEHNR, FQNEAQ (reference sequence).

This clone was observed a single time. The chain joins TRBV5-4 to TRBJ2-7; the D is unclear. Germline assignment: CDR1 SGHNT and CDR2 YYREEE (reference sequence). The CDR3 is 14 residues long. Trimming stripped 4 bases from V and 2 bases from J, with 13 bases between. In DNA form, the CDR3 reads TGTGCCAGCAGCACAAACACGATCCCCTACGAGCAGTACTTC. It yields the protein CASSTNTIPYEQYF. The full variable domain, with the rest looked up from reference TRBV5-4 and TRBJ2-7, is ETGVTQSPTHLIKTRGQQVTLRCSSQSGHNTVSWYQQALGQGPQFIFQYYREEENGRGNFPPRFSGLQFPNYSSELNVNALELDDSALYLCASSTNTIPYEQYFGPGTRLTVT.

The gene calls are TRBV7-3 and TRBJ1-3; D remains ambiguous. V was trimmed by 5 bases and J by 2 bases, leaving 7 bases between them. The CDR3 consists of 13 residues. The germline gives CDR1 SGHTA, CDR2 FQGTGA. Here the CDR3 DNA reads TGTGCCAGCAGCGCGACACCTGGAAACACCATATATTTT. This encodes CASSATPGNTIYF. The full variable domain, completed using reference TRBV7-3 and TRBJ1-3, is GAGVSQTPSNKVTEKGKYVELRCDPISGHTALYWYRQSLGQGPEFLIYFQGTGAADDSGLPNDRFFAVRPEGSVSTLKIQRTERGDSAVYLCASSATPGNTIYFGEGSWLTVV.

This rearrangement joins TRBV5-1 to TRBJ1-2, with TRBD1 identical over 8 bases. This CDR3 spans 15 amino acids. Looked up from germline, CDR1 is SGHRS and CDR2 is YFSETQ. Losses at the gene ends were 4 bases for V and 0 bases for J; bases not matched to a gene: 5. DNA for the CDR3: TGCGCCAGCAGCCCAAGACAGGGGCCTAACTATGGCTACACCTTC. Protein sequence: CASSPRQGPNYGYTF.

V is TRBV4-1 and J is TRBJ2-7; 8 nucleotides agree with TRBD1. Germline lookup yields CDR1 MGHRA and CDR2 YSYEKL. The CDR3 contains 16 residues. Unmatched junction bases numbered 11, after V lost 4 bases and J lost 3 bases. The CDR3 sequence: CASSPRGQGGLYEQYF. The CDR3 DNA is TGCGCCAGCAGCCCCCGAGGACAGGGAGGACTCTACGAGCAGTACTTC.

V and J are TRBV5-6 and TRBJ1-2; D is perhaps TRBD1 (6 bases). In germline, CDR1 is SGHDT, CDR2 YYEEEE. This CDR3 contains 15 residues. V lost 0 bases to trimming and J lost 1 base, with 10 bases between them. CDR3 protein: CASSLGQGFNYGYTF. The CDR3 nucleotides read TGTGCCAGCAGCTTGGGGCAGGGGTTTAACTATGGCTACACCTTC.

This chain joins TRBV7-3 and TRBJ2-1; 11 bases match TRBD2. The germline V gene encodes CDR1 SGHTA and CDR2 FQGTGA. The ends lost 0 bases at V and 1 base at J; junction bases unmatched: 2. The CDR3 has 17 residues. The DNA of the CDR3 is TGTGCCAGCAGCTTAACTAGCGGGGGGGCTTCCTACAATGAGCAGTTCTTC. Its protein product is CASSLTSGGASYNEQFF.

The CDR3: CASSLRDEGTDTQYF. CDR3 nucleotides: TGTGCCAGCTCGCTCCGGGATGAGGGCACAGATACGCAGTATTTT. The chain uses TRBV6-5 and TRBJ2-3; D perhaps matches TRBD2 (5 bases). This CDR3 contains 15 residues. The V end was cut by 8 bases, the J end by 1 base, with 16 bases between. CDR1 and CDR2 (germline): MNHEY, SVGAGI.

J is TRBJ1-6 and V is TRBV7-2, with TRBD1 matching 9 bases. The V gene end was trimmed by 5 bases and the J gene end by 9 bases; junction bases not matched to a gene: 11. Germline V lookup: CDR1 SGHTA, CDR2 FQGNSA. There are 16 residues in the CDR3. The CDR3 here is CASSITGQGIGSPLHF. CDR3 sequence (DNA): TGTGCCAGCAGCATCACGGGACAGGGAATAGGTTCACCCCTCCACTTT.